This passage covers 14 T cell receptor beta chains from one sample sequenced in a study of shared clonotypes between healthy human individuals. Assay used: immunoSEQ multiplex PCR; TCRdb lists only in-frame clones, some missing. The data contain about 2.4 million clones, over 85% of them seen just once; the ten biggest clones take up more than 0.35%. The sample was naive CD4+ T cells from PBMCs. Subset noted: CD45RA+ positively selected. These receptors were taken from a man aged 18 to 29 in good health. Some clones in this sample may be carry-over from other donors' samples.

This chain joins TRBV5-6 and TRBJ2-5; D not certain. The V end was cut by 1 base, the J end by 5 bases, with 6 bases between. In germline, CDR1 is SGHDT, CDR2 YYEEEE. The CDR3 spans 12 residues. CDR3 bases: TGTGCCAGCAGCTTGCTGGGCGAGACCCAGTACTTC. This codes for CASSLLGETQYF.

The chain employs TRBV7-8 and TRBJ2-4; the D gene is possibly TRBD1 (6 bases). Trimming took off 5 bases at V and 2 bases at J, with 13 bases between the two ends. CDR1 and CDR2 from the germline V gene are SGHVS and FQNEAQ. This CDR3 contains 15 residues. CDR3 loop: CASSHRGQTKNIQYF. The DNA of the CDR3 is TGTGCCAGCAGCCATCGCGGACAGACCAAAAACATTCAGTACTTC. Supplemented by reference TRBV7-8 and TRBJ2-4, the full variable domain reads GAGVSQSPRYKVAKRGQDVALRCDPISGHVSLFWYQQALGQGPEFLTYFQNEAQLDKSGLPSDRFFAERPEGSVSTLKIQRTQQEDSAVYLCASSHRGQTKNIQYFGAGTRLSVL.

The chain carries TRBV7-3 and TRBJ2-5; D not resolved. V was cut by 0 bases and J by 5 bases, with 22 bases left in between. The germline V gene has CDR1 SGHTA and CDR2 FQGTGA. This CDR3 is 18 amino acids long. The CDR3 reads CASSLTPNQNGRWETQYF. CDR3 in DNA: TGTGCCAGCAGCTTAACCCCGAATCAAAACGGTCGTTGGGAGACCCAGTACTTC.

V and J are TRBV18 and TRBJ2-3, with D unclear. V dropped 6 bases and J dropped 4 bases, with 14 bases sitting between them. This CDR3 region has 14 residues. Germline V gives CDR1 KGHSH, CDR2 LQKENI. The CDR3 region has the DNA TGTGCCAGCTCTCCTGCCGCAACCGCAGATACGCAGTATTTT. It codes for CASSPAATADTQYF.

V is TRBV28 and J is TRBJ1-4; the match to TRBD1 covers 9 bases. V lost 4 bases to trimming and J lost 0 bases; unmatched junction nucleotides: 6. This CDR3 is built from 17 residues. Germline lookup yields CDR1 MDHEN and CDR2 SYDVKM. The CDR3 DNA is TGTGCCAGCAGTTCCGGACAGGGGAGAACAACTAATGAAAAACTGTTTTTT. It translates to CASSSGQGRTTNEKLFF. Together with reference TRBV28 and TRBJ1-4, the CDR3 gives the full variable domain: DVKVTQSSRYLVKRTGEKVFLECVQDMDHENMFWYRQDPGLGLRLIYFSYDVKMKEKGDIPEGYSVSREKKERFSLILESASTNQTSMYLCASSSGQGRTTNEKLFFGSGTQLSVL.

The chain employs TRBV5-1 and TRBJ1-1; the D gene is possibly TRBD1 (5 bases). CDR1 SGHRS and CDR2 YFSETQ come from the germline V gene. The CDR3 extends over 15 amino acids. Trimming removed 1 base from V and 4 bases from J, with 14 bases in between. CDR3 coding DNA: TGCGCCAGCAGCTTGCAGGCGGGGGTTAGCACTGAAGCTTTCTTT. It specifies CASSLQAGVSTEAFF. Full variable domain (outside the CDR3, taken from reference TRBV5-1 and TRBJ1-1): KAGVTQTPRYLIKTRGQQVTLSCSPISGHRSVSWYQQTPGQGLQFLFEYFSETQRNKGNFPGRFSGRQFSNSRSEMNVSTLELGDSALYLCASSLQAGVSTEAFFGQGTRLTVV.

Note on this clone: Other DNA sequences in the sample encode the same CDR3. The gene calls are TRBV9 and TRBJ2-1; 7 bases align to TRBD2. Trimming cost V 0 bases and J 3 bases; bases outside gene matches: 3. The CDR3 is made up of 15 amino acids. The V gene's germline CDR1 is SGDLS and CDR2 YYNGEE. The chain's CDR3 is CASSVVSSGYNEQFF. CDR3 in DNA: TGTGCCAGCAGCGTAGTATCTAGCGGCTACAATGAGCAGTTCTTC. Drawing the rest from reference TRBV9 and TRBJ2-1, the complete variable domain is DSGVTQTPKHLITATGQRVTLRCSPRSGDLSVYWYQQSLDQGLQFLIQYYNGEERAKGNILERFSAQQFPDLHSELNLSSLELGDSALYFCASSVVSSGYNEQFFGPGTRLTVL.

The rearrangement uses TRBV5-5 and TRBJ1-2, with unresolved D. Germline V CDR1 and CDR2: SGHKS, YYEKEE (reference sequence). Trimming cost V 4 bases and J 4 bases, with 11 bases left between them. This CDR3 comprises 13 residues. CDR3 sequence reads: CASSPQSFYGYTF. In nucleotides, the CDR3 is TGTGCCAGCAGCCCGCAGAGTTTCTATGGCTACACCTTC. Looking up the rest from reference TRBV5-5 and TRBJ1-2 gives the full variable domain: DAGVTQSPTHLIKTRGQQVTLRCSPISGHKSVSWYQQVLGQGPQFIFQYYEKEERGRGNFPDRFSARQFPNYSSELNVNALLLGDSALYLCASSPQSFYGYTFGSGTRLTVV.

The CDR3, as DNA: TGCGCCAGCAGCCAACCCACGCGACGTGAAAAACTGTTTTTT. It yields the protein CASSQPTRREKLFF. This chain links TRBV4-1 with TRBJ1-4; D is undetermined. Germline V CDR1 and CDR2: MGHRA, YSYEKL. The CDR3 is made up of 14 amino acids. Trimming shortened V by 2 bases and J by 7 bases, and 11 bases separated the two germline ends.

The V and J genes are TRBV1 and TRBJ2-1; the D call of TRBD2 is as the table states it, not checked on the DNA. TRBV1 is deemed a pseudogene. The CDR3 length is 19 residues. In DNA, the CDR3 is TGCACCAGCAGCCAAGGGTTCCCCACTAGACCTCTCGGCTACAATGAGCAGTTCTTC. Its translation: CTSSQGFPTRPLGYNEQFF.

The chain is built from TRBV7-9 and TRBJ2-1; unclear D gene. There are 11 residues in the CDR3. The ends were cut back, 5 bases at V and 8 bases at J, with 7 bases in the middle. Germline V gene sequence: CDR1 SEHNR, CDR2 FQNEAQ (reference sequence). The CDR3, as DNA: TGTGCCAGCAGCGAGGCCCATGAGCAGTTCTTC. As protein: CASSEAHEQFF.

Comment on this clone: Other DNA sequences within the sample encode an identical CDR3. The chain is built from TRBV5-1 and TRBJ1-2, with 10 bases aligning to TRBD1. The CDR3 is made up of 14 amino acids. The J segment lost 7 bases and the V segment lost 0 bases, leaving 3 bases of the junction unmatched. CDR1 is SGHRS, CDR2 YFSETQ, per germline. CDR3 sequence (DNA): TGCGCCAGCAGCTTGGGACAGGGGGCTGGTGGCTACACCTTC. This sequence encodes CASSLGQGAGGYTF. The full variable domain, rest sourced from reference TRBV5-1 and TRBJ1-2, is KAGVTQTPRYLIKTRGQQVTLSCSPISGHRSVSWYQQTPGQGLQFLFEYFSETQRNKGNFPGRFSGRQFSNSRSEMNVSTLELGDSALYLCASSLGQGAGGYTFGSGTRLTVV.

Of note for this clone: At the DNA level, this CDR3 is encoded by other sequences in the same sample as well. This rearrangement joins TRBV18 to TRBJ2-7; the match to TRBD2 covers 13 bases. Germline V gives CDR1 KGHSH, CDR2 LQKENI. The length of the CDR3 is 15 residues. J was trimmed by 6 bases and V by 3 bases; bases with no gene match: 5. The DNA of the CDR3 is TGTGCCAGCTCACCCGGACTAGCGGGAGACGGCGAGCAGTACTTC. It specifies CASSPGLAGDGEQYF.

In this sample, this clone turned up a few times. The chain recombines TRBV18 with TRBJ2-3; D gene ambiguous. Looked up from germline, CDR1 is KGHSH and CDR2 is LQKENI. Trimming removed 0 bases at V and 6 bases at J, with 13 bases between. The CDR3 is 15 residues long. The CDR3: CASSPPRSTTDTQYF. The DNA for the CDR3 is TGTGCCAGCTCACCACCCCGCAGCACGACGGATACGCAGTATTTT.